This T cell receptor (beta chain) was found in a study of breast tumors, draining lymph nodes, adjacent tissues (dated by TCRdb to 2016 to 2017). Study-level background: TCR beta repertoires were compared across tumor, adjacent nontumor tissue and axillary lymph nodes obtained from breast cancer patients. The study aimed to assess the relationships and possible T-cell exchange between tumor, surrounding tissue and draining lymph node repertoires in human breast cancer. The full study reports these points: Rather than being directly demonstrated, the conclusion that tumor T cells originate in lymph nodes was presented as consistent with a hypothesis. The data were judged consistent with most tumor T cells deriving from the lymph node and then expanding within tumor tissue. Tumors showed preferential V and J gene usage, and their T-cell repertoire diversity fell below that of lymph nodes yet above that of nontumor tissue. Tumor and nontumor tissue repertoires were found to be significantly more similar in luminal-like than in basal-like breast cancer.

Lymph node samples were obtained from the axillary draining lymph nodes of breast cancer patients. For this clonotype: Its antigen remains undetermined. Possible read error: a much larger clone is one base away.

The sample was run on an Illumina HiSeq 2000. Multiplex PCR amplification was used to build the TCR beta chain libraries. The amplified TCR beta chain products were analyzed by high-throughput sequencing. The public reads were reprocessed in TCRdb via fastp at Q25 and MiXCR, keeping in-frame beta chains. CDR3 protein sequences are deduplicated, and each keeps its most common genes and DNA. For this sample the table gives over 150,000 distinct CDR3 sequences, of which 25% to 40% were detected only once. Roughly 4.3% of the sample is taken by the ten largest. Trimming removed 0 bases from V and 5 bases from J, leaving 14 bases between the germline ends. The CDR3 spans 15 residues, from the cysteine through the phenylalanine. Only the CDR3 region is kept as DNA, spanning 45 bases read in frame from base 1. Per the germline V gene (reference sequence), SGHNT is the CDR1 and YYREEE is the CDR2.

Sequencing input: axillary lymph node tissue. The rearranged segments are TRBV5-4 and TRBJ2-5, with no confident D gene call. This receptor was obtained from a female donor with breast cancer. Some clones in this sample may be carry-over from other donors' samples. The DNA sequence reads TGTGCCAGCAGCTTGGAAGTCCCGGGTCAGGAGACCCAGTACTTC. Translated, it reads CASSLEVPGQETQYF.